Listed below are T cell receptor beta chains from one sample, sequenced in a study of blood T cell repertoires in COVID-19. Only in-frame clones appear in the TCRdb table, and some are missing; sequencing was by immunoSEQ multiplex PCR. The table includes about 100,000 clones, about 77% detected once. Sequencing used peripheral blood. Receptors were obtained from a woman aged 70 to 79 with acute or convalescent COVID-19. CDR3s include the opening cysteine and the closing phenylalanine or tryptophan. The order of the fields is CDR3 length, V gene, clone size, D gene, J gene, CDR3 protein, CDR3 DNA. The D gene is left open where the match is weak. A clone size is listed for some rows: how often the clone was seen (once, few, many), or a class if it is expanded.

13	TRBV27	-	TRBD2	TRBJ2-7	CASSRGGSYEQYF	TGTGCCAGCAGTCGTGGCGGGAGCTACGAGCAGTACTTC
14	TRBV27	-	TRBD2	TRBJ2-1	CASSLEGLAGGRFF	TGTGCCAGCAGTTTAGAGGGACTAGCGGGGGGCCGGTTCTTC
15	TRBV19	-	TRBD1	TRBJ1-1	CASSYSDRANTEAFF	TGTGCCAGTAGTTACTCGGACAGGGCGAACACTGAAGCTTTCTTT
16	TRBV4-3	once	-	TRBJ1-3	CASSQVHSTTGNTIYF	TGCGCCAGCAGCCAAGTGCATAGCACTACTGGAAACACCATATATTTT
15	TRBV5-1	-	TRBD1	TRBJ2-7	CASSLEGAHTYEQYF	TGCGCCAGCAGCTTGGAGGGGGCCCATACCTACGAGCAGTACTTC
12	TRBV19	-	-	TRBJ1-2	CASRNAAIGYTF	TGTGCCAGTAGGAACGCTGCGATTGGCTACACCTTC
13	TRBV6-2/TRBV6-3	-	TRBD1	TRBJ1-5	CASSYGTGGTQHF	TGTGCCAGCAGTTACGGGACAGGGGGCACCCAGCATTTT
14	TRBV6-6	-	TRBD1	TRBJ2-1	CASSSGQGFHEQFF	TGTGCCAGCAGTTCAGGACAGGGGTTCCATGAGCAGTTCTTC
13	TRBV12-3/TRBV12-4	few	-	TRBJ1-5	CASRLISGQPQHF	TGTGCCAGCAGGCTCATCAGTGGTCAGCCCCAGCATTTT
14	TRBV2	-	-	TRBJ1-2	CASSPTGKYYGYTF	TGTGCCAGCAGTCCTACAGGGAAATACTATGGCTACACCTTC
11	TRBV5-1	-	-	TRBJ2-5	CASSLQETQYF	TGCGCCAGCAGCCTGCAAGAGACCCAGTACTTC
16	TRBV4-1	-	-	TRBJ2-1	CASSQGYGGLPLGQFF	TGCGCCAGCAGCCAAGGGTACGGGGGGCTTCCCCTTGGGCAGTTCTTC
16	TRBV3-1/TRBV3-2	-	-	TRBJ1-3	CASSHRGQLSGNTIYF	TGTGCCAGCAGCCATCGGGGACAACTCTCTGGAAACACCATATATTTT
15	TRBV5-5	-	-	TRBJ1-2	CASSYRMDSDYGYTF	TGTGCCAGCAGCTATCGAATGGACAGCGACTATGGCTACACCTTC
14	TRBV19	-	-	TRBJ1-1	CASSTRWMNTEAFF	TGTGCCAGTAGTACTAGGTGGATGAACACTGAAGCTTTCTTT
15	TRBV3-1/TRBV3-2	-	-	TRBJ1-2	CASSEGAYGASGYTF	TGTGCCAGCAGCGAGGGAGCATACGGAGCTTCGGGCTACACCTTC
14	TRBV5-4	-	TRBD1	TRBJ2-5	CASSIDRGQETQYF	TGTGCCAGCAGCATAGACAGGGGACAAGAGACCCAGTACTTC
13	TRBV7-7	-	-	TRBJ1-1	CASRLAVNTEAFF	TGTGCCAGCCGCTTGGCCGTTAACACTGAAGCTTTCTTT
15	TRBV19	-	TRBD1	TRBJ2-5	CASSTGDRVEVTQYF	TGTGCCAGTTCGACAGGGGACAGGGTCGAAGTGACCCAGTACTTC
13	TRBV7-9	few	TRBD1	TRBJ1-2	CASSLGQGGGYTF	TGTGCCAGCAGCTTAGGACAGGGAGGTGGCTACACCTTC
15	TRBV5-5	-	TRBD1	TRBJ2-7	CASSFIWQGASEQYF	TGTGCCAGCAGCTTTATCTGGCAGGGGGCTAGCGAGCAGTACTTC
14	TRBV7-8	-	-	TRBJ1-3	CASSFAGHGNTIYF	TGTGCCAGCAGCTTTGCTGGGCATGGAAACACCATATATTTT
12	TRBV7-3	-	-	TRBJ2-3	CASRTSTDTQYF	TGTGCCAGCAGAACTAGCACAGATACGCAGTATTTT
14	TRBV6-5	-	-	TRBJ2-5	CASSIGAKAETQYF	TGTGCCAGCAGTATAGGGGCAAAGGCAGAGACCCAGTACTTC
19	TRBV11-2	-	TRBD1	TRBJ1-6	CASSPRSGQALREGSPLHF	TGTGCCAGCAGCCCCCGATCAGGACAGGCTCTTAGGGAAGGTTCACCCCTCCACTTT
15	TRBV28	once	-	TRBJ2-5	CASTSWRIGSETQYF	TGTGCCAGCACCTCTTGGAGGATTGGGTCCGAGACCCAGTACTTC